The 18 T cell receptor beta chains in this list originate from one sample, sequenced in a study of T cells in localized non-small cell lung cancer. Method: immunoSEQ multiplex PCR; TCRdb's copy keeps in-frame clones and lacks some. The top ten hold just under 20% of the sample, which has tens of thousands of clones, 90% to 95% seen once. Specimen: peripheral blood, collected before any cancer treatment. The receptors derive from a man aged 35-69 years with stage I lung adenocarcinoma.

The chain carries TRBV12-1 and TRBJ2-4; TRBD2 is the table's D call, not checked against the DNA. TRBV12-1 is assigned pseudogene status. The CDR3 extends over 18 amino acids. DNA for the CDR3: TGTGCCAGCAGCTTTAGACTAGCGGGGGCCCTAGCCAAAAACATTCAGTACTTC. Translated, it gives CASSFRLAGALAKNIQYF.

This clone was observed a few times. The rearrangement joins TRBV5-1 to TRBJ2-3; D is uncertain. V dropped 0 bases and J dropped 2 bases, with 7 bases sitting between them. The length of the CDR3 is 14 residues. Germline CDR1 reads SGHRS; CDR2 reads YFSETQ. The CDR3 DNA is TGCGCCAGCAGCTTGGTGCTGTCCACAGATACGCAGTATTTT. It yields the protein CASSLVLSTDTQYF.

The gene calls are TRBV27 and TRBJ1-2, with D perhaps TRBD1 (5 bases). Trimming cost V 1 base and J 7 bases, with 13 bases left between them. This CDR3 spans 14 amino acids. Germline CDR1 reads MNHEY; CDR2 reads SMNVEV (reference sequence). The CDR3 here is CASSLFRGTSGYTF. DNA for the CDR3: TGTGCCAGCAGTTTATTCCGAGGGACCTCTGGCTACACCTTC.

In this sample, this clone turned up once. The sample has other DNA sequences that encode this CDR3 too. CDR3 coding DNA: TGCGCCAGCAGCTCCGGGACTAGCGGCAATGAGCAGTTCTTC. It encodes CASSSGTSGNEQFF. This chain joins TRBV5-1 and TRBJ2-1; 11 nucleotides align to TRBD2. After removal of 3 bases from V and 6 bases from J, the junction contained 2 bases not matched to a gene. CDR3 size: 14 residues. Germline V gives CDR1 SGHRS, CDR2 YFSETQ.

By frequency in the sample, this clone is medium-sized. The rearrangement links TRBV7-9 to TRBJ1-1; weak D call: TRBD1 (5 bases). This CDR3 spans 13 amino acids. V gave up 5 bases and J gave up 4 bases, with 11 bases separating them. The germline CDR1 and CDR2 sequences are SEHNR and FQNEAQ (reference sequence). CDR3 loop: CASSPTEGTEAFF. CDR3 DNA sequence: TGTGCCAGCAGCCCGACAGAGGGCACTGAAGCTTTCTTT.

V and J are TRBV10-3 and TRBJ2-5; TRBD1 is a possible D gene (7 bases). V lost 2 bases, J lost 5 bases, and 15 bases lay in between. The CDR3 spans 15 residues. Germline CDR1 ENHRY, CDR2 SYGVKD. The CDR3 sequence: CAISEHRGGVETQYF. CDR3 nucleotide sequence: TGTGCCATCAGTGAGCACAGGGGCGGGGTCGAGACCCAGTACTTC.

The chain has TRBV5-1 and TRBJ2-3; 7 bases align to TRBD1. Trimming took 4 bases from V and 2 from J; bases not matched to a gene: 4. The V gene's germline CDR1 is SGHRS and CDR2 YFSETQ. The CDR3 has 14 residues. CDR3 in amino acids: CASSEGQNTDTQYF. CDR3 sequence (DNA): TGCGCCAGCAGCGAGGGACAGAACACAGATACGCAGTATTTT.

The V call is TRBV6-6, the J call TRBJ2-7; D possibly corresponds to TRBD1 (6 bases). This CDR3 region has 12 residues. Trimming removed 4 bases at V and 5 bases at J, with 9 bases between. The germline CDR1 and CDR2 sequences are MNHNY and SVGAGI (reference sequence). CDR3 amino acids: CASSSTGNEQYF. The CDR3 bases are TGTGCCAGCAGTTCCACAGGGAACGAGCAGTACTTC.

In the case of this clone: The junction shows a germline mismatch at one end, possibly a read error. The chain employs TRBV20-1 and TRBJ2-5; D gene unclear. The CDR3 spans 11 residues. Per the germline V gene, CDR1 is DFQATT and CDR2 is SNEGSKA (reference sequence). CDR3 loop: CSARDLEAQYF. CDR3 DNA: TGCAGTGCTAGAGATTTAGAGGCCCAGTACTTC.

The rearrangement joins TRBV6-5 to TRBJ1-1, with a possible D match to TRBD1 (6 bases). The ends were cut back, 7 bases at V and 0 bases at J, with 15 bases in the middle. The CDR3 spans 15 residues. The germline CDR1 and CDR2 sequences are MNHEY and SVGAGI. The CDR3 loop reads CASNPGALVNTEAFF. The CDR3 bases are TGTGCCAGCAATCCAGGGGCGCTGGTGAACACTGAAGCTTTCTTT.

This clone has only a few counts. The rearrangement uses TRBV27 and TRBJ2-7, with D possibly being TRBD1 (7 bases). V was clipped by 6 bases and J by 3 bases, with 15 bases between them. Germline loops: CDR1 MNHEY, CDR2 SMNVEV (reference sequence). The CDR3 runs 14 residues. In DNA, the CDR3 is TGTGCCAGCAGATCAGGGGGGTCGGTCTACGAGCAGTACTTC. It is translated as CASRSGGSVYEQYF.

The genes are TRBV6-1 and TRBJ2-3; the match to TRBD2 covers 11 bases. In germline, CDR1 is MNHNS, CDR2 SASEGT. V lost 4 bases, J lost 5 bases, and 5 bases stayed unmatched. The CDR3 is 15 amino acids. CDR3 sequence: CASSVLAGAGDTQYF. In nucleotides, the CDR3 is TGTGCCAGCAGTGTACTAGCGGGAGCCGGAGATACGCAGTATTTT.

V is TRBV5-8 and J is TRBJ2-6; D remains ambiguous. CDR1 is SGHTS and CDR2 is YDEGEE in the germline V gene. There are 15 residues in the CDR3. V lost 0 bases and J 1 base, leaving 5 bases between the germline ends. In DNA, the CDR3 is TGTGCCAGCAGCTTGGATGGTTCTGGGGCCAACGTCCTGACTTTC. Translating gives CASSLDGSGANVLTF.

This chain links TRBV27 with TRBJ2-1, with 10 nucleotides matching TRBD1. Germline CDR1 is MNHEY and CDR2 is SMNVEV (reference sequence). This CDR3 comprises 15 residues. Losses at the gene ends were 6 bases for V and 2 bases for J; bases not matched to a gene: 4. The CDR3 nucleotides read TGTGCCAGCAGGCGGACAGGGGGTCCCTACAATGAGCAGTTCTTC. It is translated as CASRRTGGPYNEQFF.

The J gene is TRBJ2-5, the V gene TRBV27; D uncertain. TRBJ2-7 explains the end of the DNA better; the J call may be wrong. Germline V gene sequence: CDR1 MNHEY, CDR2 SMNVEV (reference sequence). This CDR3 is 15 amino acids long. The CDR3 coding sequence is TGTGCCAGCAGTTTTGAGGCCTCCCCGCTCTACGAGCAGTACTTC. It is translated as CASSFEASPLYEQYF.

The chain has TRBV4-1 and TRBJ2-7; tentative D call: TRBD2 (6 bases). CDR1 MGHRA and CDR2 YSYEKL come from the germline V gene. The CDR3 spans 14 residues. Trimming cost V 4 bases and J 0 bases, with 10 bases left between them. CDR3 protein: CASSPAGRSYEQYF. For the CDR3, the DNA is TGCGCCAGCAGCCCAGCGGGCCGCTCCTACGAGCAGTACTTC.

V is TRBV28 and J is TRBJ1-2; D unresolved. This CDR3 is built from 13 residues. The V end was cut by 10 bases, the J end by 5 bases, with 17 bases between. CDR1 and CDR2 (germline): MDHEN, SYDVKM. This CDR3 reads CATRPSGEYGYTF. CDR3 coding DNA: TGTGCCACCCGTCCCTCCGGGGAATATGGCTACACCTTC.

The rearrangement uses TRBV5-1 and TRBJ2-7; D is uncertain. Trimming removed 2 bases from V and 0 bases from J, with 0 bases in between. This CDR3 has 11 residues. CDR1 and CDR2 (germline): SGHRS, YFSETQ. The CDR3 loop is CASSFSYEQYF. For the CDR3, the DNA is TGCGCCAGCAGCTTCTCCTACGAGCAGTACTTC. The full variable domain, completed using reference TRBV5-1 and TRBJ2-7, is KAGVTQTPRYLIKTRGQQVTLSCSPISGHRSVSWYQQTPGQGLQFLFEYFSETQRNKGNFPGRFSGRQFSNSRSEMNVSTLELGDSALYLCASSFSYEQYFGPGTRLTVT.